The next 23 T cell receptor beta chains were all read from a single sample in a study of T cells in Graves' hyperthyroidism and ophthalmopathy. RNA transcripts yielded amplified TCR beta CDR3 regions. The TCR CDR3 first-round RT-PCR relied on the HTBI primer set. TCRdb called the multiplex PCR reads again in MiXCR, with one record for every CDR3 protein. The repertoire holds over 150,000 distinct CDR3 sequences, roughly 17% seen once, with roughly 50% in the top ten. Sequencing was performed on blood. Receptors originate from a woman between 45 and 60 years old with Graves' hyperthyroidism.

The table lists this clonotype with a few counts. V and J are TRBV3-1 and TRBJ2-1, with 9 positions matching TRBD1. This CDR3 spans 15 amino acids. After removal of 8 bases from V and 9 bases from J, the junction contained 14 bases not matched to a gene. Germline CDR1 is LGHDT and CDR2 is YNNKEL (reference sequence). CDR3 in amino acids: CASGITGTGLGEQFF. DNA for the CDR3: TGTGCCAGCGGAATTACCGGGACAGGGTTAGGTGAGCAGTTCTTC.

This clonotype has a count of ten or more. The chain couples TRBV7-2 to TRBJ2-5; 11 nucleotides agree with TRBD2. The V gene's germline CDR1 is SGHTA and CDR2 FQGNSA. The V segment lost 1 base and the J segment 4 bases; nucleotides outside the gene matches: 5. The length of the CDR3 is 16 residues. CDR3 DNA: TGTGCCAGCAGCTTAGGGAGTAGCGGGAGGGCAGAGACCCAGTACTTC. Translation: CASSLGSSGRAETQYF.

This chain uses TRBV19 with TRBJ1-2; TRBD1 aligns across 9 bases. This CDR3 comprises 14 residues. Germline trimming cut 4 bases from V and 6 bases from J; bases unmatched to any gene: 6. Germline CDR1 LNHDA, CDR2 SQIVND (reference sequence). This CDR3 reads CASSKQGAFDGYTF. CDR3 DNA sequence: TGTGCCAGTAGTAAACAGGGGGCGTTTGATGGCTACACCTTC.

This clonotype occurred many times. The J gene is TRBJ2-7, the V gene TRBV27; the D gene is possibly TRBD2 (6 bases). V was pared by 5 bases and J by 1 base, with 9 bases between. This CDR3 is 13 amino acids long. Germline V gives CDR1 MNHEY, CDR2 SMNVEV (reference sequence). The CDR3 is CASSPGLSYEQYF. DNA for the CDR3: TGTGCCAGCAGTCCGGGACTGTCCTACGAGCAGTACTTC.

Many counts were recorded for this clonotype. V and J are TRBV20-1 and TRBJ2-1, with TRBD1 matching 9 bases. CDR3 length: 15 residues. Germline CDR1 DFQATT, CDR2 SNEGSKA (reference sequence). After removal of 0 bases from V and 7 bases from J, the junction contained 7 bases not matched to a gene. This CDR3 is CSARDKDRGTNEQFF. The CDR3 DNA is TGCAGTGCTAGAGATAAGGACAGGGGAACAAATGAGCAGTTCTTC.

This sequence joins TRBV7-9 and TRBJ2-7; TRBD2 matches 7 bases. The CDR3 length is 16 residues. Looked up from germline, CDR1 is SEHNR and CDR2 is FQNEAQ (reference sequence). J lost 0 bases, V lost 1 base, and 6 bases had no gene match. CDR3 sequence reads: CASSLGGGALSYEQYF. The CDR3 region has the DNA TGTGCCAGCAGCTTAGGGGGGGGAGCCCTCTCCTACGAGCAGTACTTC.

The gene calls are TRBV11-2 and TRBJ2-5; D gene unclear. In germline, CDR1 is SGHAT, CDR2 FQNNGV. This CDR3 is built from 13 residues. The germline V and J ends were trimmed by 1 base and 3 bases, with 6 bases remaining between them. This CDR3 reads CASSLAGKETQYF. In nucleotides, the CDR3 is TGTGCCAGCAGCTTAGCAGGAAAAGAGACCCAGTACTTC.

This clonotype came up many times. This chain links TRBV18 with TRBJ1-1; 7 nucleotides match TRBD1. Looked up from germline, CDR1 is KGHSH and CDR2 is LQKENI. J was trimmed by 2 bases and V by 6 bases; bases with no gene match: 9. The CDR3 covers 15 residues. The CDR3 coding sequence is TGTGCCAGCTCGCCAGGGGGGGCCCTTAACACTGAAGCTTTCTTT. Translation gives CASSPGGALNTEAFF.

In its sample, this clonotype was seen a few times. The gene calls are TRBV27 and TRBJ2-5; TRBD2 might be the D (6 bases). This CDR3 region has 16 residues. V was pared by 5 bases and J by 2 bases, with 18 bases between. Per germline, CDR1 MNHEY and CDR2 SMNVEV (reference sequence). This chain's CDR3 is CASSGSGAGRQETQYF. The CDR3 DNA reads TGTGCCAGCAGTGGTTCTGGGGCGGGGCGACAAGAGACCCAGTACTTC.

The genes are TRBV5-1 and TRBJ2-7, with 10 bases that match TRBD2. The germline CDR1 and CDR2 sequences are SGHRS and YFSETQ. This CDR3 comprises 18 residues. The ends lost 0 bases at V and 3 bases at J; junction bases unmatched: 12. The CDR3 loop reads CASSLGTSGSRPGYEQYF. The CDR3 DNA is TGCGCCAGCAGCTTGGGGACTAGCGGCTCCCGACCCGGCTACGAGCAGTACTTC.

The table lists this clonotype with many counts. The CDR3 coding sequence is TGCAGTGCTAGAGGTGCGGGAGGTCAAGAGACCCAGTACTTC. It yields the protein CSARGAGGQETQYF. J is TRBJ2-5 and V is TRBV20-1, with 8 positions matching TRBD2. Germline V gene sequence: CDR1 DFQATT, CDR2 SNEGSKA (reference sequence). This CDR3 has 14 amino acids. J gave up 2 bases and V 1 base, and 3 bases lay outside the gene matches.

The genes are TRBV30 and TRBJ2-1, with 11 bases fitting TRBD2. Trimming at V came to 3 bases and at J to 0 bases, leaving 7 bases not matched to a gene. The length of the CDR3 is 17 residues. Looked up from germline, CDR1 is GTSNPN and CDR2 is SVGIG (reference sequence). The CDR3 sequence: CAWRATSGAHSYNEQFF. CDR3 sequence (DNA): TGTGCCTGGAGAGCGACTAGCGGGGCCCACTCCTACAATGAGCAGTTCTTC.

This clonotype was detected ten times or more. The genes are TRBV12-3 or TRBV12-4 and TRBJ1-4; the match to TRBD1 covers 10 bases. This CDR3 contains 14 residues. The J segment lost 6 bases and the V segment lost 8 bases, leaving 6 bases of the junction unmatched. The CDR3 spells CASRVTGGHEKLFF. Here the CDR3 DNA reads TGTGCCAGCCGCGTGACAGGGGGCCATGAAAAACTGTTTTTT.

Ten or more counts support this clonotype. This sequence joins TRBV5-1 and TRBJ2-1, with 7 positions matching TRBD1. CDR3 length equals 16 residues. Germline CDR1 SGHRS, CDR2 YFSETQ. Trimming removed 3 bases from V and 0 bases from J; junction bases left unmatched: 6. Here the CDR3 DNA reads TGCGCCAGCAGCTGGGAGACAGGGAGCTCCTACAATGAGCAGTTCTTC. It yields the protein CASSWETGSSYNEQFF.

There are a few counts of this clonotype. The chain uses TRBV12-3 or TRBV12-4 and TRBJ1-6, with D perhaps TRBD1 (6 bases). The CDR3 has 15 amino acids. V gave up 4 bases and J gave up 8 bases, with 15 bases separating them. The chain's CDR3 is CASSSQGNLDSPLHF. As DNA, the CDR3 is TGTGCCAGCAGTTCGCAGGGGAATCTAGATTCACCCCTCCACTTT.

Comment on this clonotype: A much larger clone is a single base away; this may be a read error. The V and J genes are TRBV3-1 and TRBJ1-2; D unresolved. Germline V CDR1 and CDR2: LGHDT, YNNKEL (reference sequence). V shed 5 bases and J shed 2 bases, with 9 bases lying between them. CDR3 length: 13 residues. The CDR3 sequence: CASSAGLNYGYTF. CDR3 in DNA: TGTGCCAGCAGCGCCGGACTCAACTATGGCTACACCTTC.

This clonotype was recorded at least ten times. The rearrangement joins TRBV12-3 or TRBV12-4 to TRBJ2-1, with D maybe TRBD1 (5 bases). With 5 bases removed from V and 7 bases from J, the gap between germline ends came to 9 bases. The CDR3 sequence is 12 residues long. This chain's CDR3 is CASSIRGNEQFF. DNA for the CDR3: TGTGCCAGCAGTATTAGGGGTAATGAGCAGTTCTTC.

In this sample, this clonotype turned up many times. The chain recombines TRBV12-3 or TRBV12-4 with TRBJ2-3, with D perhaps matching TRBD2 (6 bases). V was cut by 6 bases and J by 0 bases, with 13 bases left in between. The CDR3 has 15 amino acids. The CDR3 nucleotides read TGTGCCAGCAGACAATCTAGCGTCAGCACAGATACGCAGTATTTT. It translates to CASRQSSVSTDTQYF.

This clonotype was found many times. The chain joins TRBV20-1 to TRBJ2-1; D call uncertain. Trimming stripped 3 bases from V and 0 bases from J, with 9 bases between. CDR1 is DFQATT, CDR2 SNEGSKA, per germline (reference sequence). This CDR3 spans 14 amino acids. CDR3 coding DNA: TGCAGTGCTAGGGCGGTTAGCTCCTACAATGAGCAGTTCTTC. It specifies CSARAVSSYNEQFF.

This clonotype was counted ten times or more. This rearrangement joins TRBV11-2 to TRBJ2-3; TRBD1 is a possible D gene (6 bases). Per germline, CDR1 SGHAT and CDR2 FQNNGV. The CDR3 has 15 residues. V gave up 2 bases and J gave up 4 bases, with 13 bases separating them. CDR3 loop: CASSLLTGHSDTQYF. The CDR3 bases are TGTGCCAGCAGCTTACTGACAGGTCATTCAGATACGCAGTATTTT. The full variable domain, rest sourced from reference TRBV11-2 and TRBJ2-3, is EAGVAQSPRYKIIEKRQSVAFWCNPISGHATLYWYQQILGQGPKLLIQFQNNGVVDDSQLPKDRFSAERLKGVDSTLKIQPAKLEDSAVYLCASSLLTGHSDTQYFGPGTRLTVL.

As for this clonotype: At one of its ends the junction is not consistent with the germline gene, which may arise from a read error. The chain combines TRBV18 with TRBJ1-1; D is ambiguous. Germline values: CDR1 KGHSH, CDR2 LQKENI. The CDR3 is 15 amino acids. This CDR3 reads CASSPPSVLNTEASF. Written as DNA, the CDR3 is TGTGCCAGCTCACCACCGTCAGTCCTTAACACTGAAGCTTCCTTT.

The chain recombines TRBV5-4 with TRBJ2-2, with TRBD2 identical over 9 bases. The germline gives CDR1 SGHNT, CDR2 YYREEE (reference sequence). The CDR3 runs to 18 residues. Germline trimming cut 3 bases from V and 7 bases from J; bases unmatched to any gene: 16. The CDR3 bases are TGTGCCAGCAGCTCCGAAGTGGCGAGCGGGAGGAAGAACGGGGAGCTGTTTTTT. Protein: CASSSEVASGRKNGELFF.

The chain combines TRBV6-1 with TRBJ2-3, with a possible D match to TRBD2 (6 bases). The CDR3 totals 14 residues. The germline V gene encodes CDR1 MNHNS and CDR2 SASEGT. Trimming stripped 3 bases from V and 2 bases from J, with 9 bases between. CDR3 coding DNA: TGTGCCAGCAGTGAGGGACTTTTCACAGATACGCAGTATTTT. It encodes CASSEGLFTDTQYF.